The text below deals with one T cell receptor (beta chain). This sample was included in a study of shared clonotypes between healthy human individuals. The data were produced by immunoSEQ multiplex PCR, yet TCRdb's version contains in-frame clones alone and is incomplete. The repertoire has approximately 480,000 clones, 60% to 80% of them found once; the top ten carry around 13%. Per the germline V gene, CDR1 is SNHLY and CDR2 is FYNNEI. The CDR3 consists of 14 residues. V was cut by 6 bases and J by 2 bases, with 14 bases left in between. Sequenced sample: PBMCs. The genes are TRBV2 and TRBJ2-7, with D hard to call. The TCR was taken from a woman aged 40 to 55 in good health. Some clones in this sample may be carry-over from other donors' samples. CDR3 DNA: TGTGCCAGCAGGCTCCGTAGGGCCGCCTACGAGCAGTACTTC. This sequence encodes CASRLRRAAYEQYF.